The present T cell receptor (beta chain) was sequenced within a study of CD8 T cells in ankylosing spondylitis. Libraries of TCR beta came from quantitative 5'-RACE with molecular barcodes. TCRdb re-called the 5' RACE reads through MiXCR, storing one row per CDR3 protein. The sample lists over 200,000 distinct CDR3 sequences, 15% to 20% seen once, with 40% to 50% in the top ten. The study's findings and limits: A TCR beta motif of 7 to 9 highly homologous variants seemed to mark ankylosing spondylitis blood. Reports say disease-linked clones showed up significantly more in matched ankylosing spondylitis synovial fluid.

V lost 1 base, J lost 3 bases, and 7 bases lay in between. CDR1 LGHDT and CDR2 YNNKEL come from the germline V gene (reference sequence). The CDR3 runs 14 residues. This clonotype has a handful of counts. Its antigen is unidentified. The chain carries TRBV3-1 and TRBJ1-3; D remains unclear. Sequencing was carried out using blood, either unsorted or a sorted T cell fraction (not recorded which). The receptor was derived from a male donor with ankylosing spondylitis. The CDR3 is CASSQGANGNTIYF. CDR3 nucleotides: TGTGCCAGCAGCCAAGGGGCAAATGGAAACACCATATATTTT. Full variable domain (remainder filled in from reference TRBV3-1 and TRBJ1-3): DTAVSQTPKYLVTQMGNDKSIKCEQNLGHDTMYWYKQDSKKFLKIMFSYNNKELIINETVPNRFSPKSPDKAHLNLHINSLELGDSAVYFCASSQGANGNTIYFGEGSWLTVV.